The rows below give T cell receptor beta chains drawn from one sample of a study of cytomegalovirus exposure and HLA in healthy donors. The data were produced by immunoSEQ multiplex PCR, yet TCRdb's version contains in-frame clones alone and is incomplete. The listing contains some 120,000 clones. The sample consisted of PBMCs. These receptors all stem from a woman aged 60-75 years in good health and CMV-seronegative. The CDR3 runs from the conserved cysteine through the conserved F or W. The order of the fields is D gene, J gene, V gene, CDR3 protein, CDR3 DNA. A D gene is named only where the DNA matches it firmly.

TRBD1	TRBJ2-2	TRBV6-4	CASPRDRGRFGGELFF	TGTGCCAGCCCCAGGGACAGGGGAAGATTTGGCGGGGAGCTGTTTTTT
TRBD2	TRBJ2-5	TRBV11-2	CASSLELAAETQYF	TGTGCCAGCAGCTTAGAACTAGCGGCAGAGACCCAGTACTTC
TRBD1	TRBJ1-1	TRBV6-6	CASSYPQGTNTEAFF	TGTGCCAGCAGTTACCCACAGGGGACGAACACTGAAGCTTTCTTT
NA	TRBJ1-1	TRBV6-1	CASSEASAGNTEAFF	TGTGCCAGCAGTGAAGCATCAGCAGGGAACACTGAAGCTTTCTTT
NA	TRBJ1-4	TRBV6-5	CASRGGVGGEKLFF	TGTGCCAGCAGGGGCGGGGTCGGTGGTGAAAAACTGTTTTTT
NA	TRBJ1-1	TRBV7-8	CASSPEGGHTEAFF	TGTGCCAGCAGCCCCGAGGGGGGGCACACTGAAGCTTTCTTT
TRBD2	TRBJ2-1	TRBV5-1	CASQLGMGLSYNEQFF	TGCGCCAGCCAGCTTGGAATGGGACTATCCTACAATGAGCAGTTCTTC
TRBD2	TRBJ2-7	TRBV7-9	CASSFPAAGGPAYEQYF	TGTGCCAGCAGCTTTCCGGCCGCGGGAGGGCCGGCCTACGAGCAGTACTTC
NA	TRBJ2-3	TRBV4-1	CASSQDRAEDTQYF	TGCGCCAGCAGCCAAGACAGGGCGGAAGATACGCAGTATTTT
TRBD2	TRBJ2-1	TRBV10-3	CAISGLAGVNEQFF	TGTGCCATCAGTGGGCTAGCGGGGGTCAATGAGCAGTTCTTC
NA	TRBJ1-2	TRBV6-5	CASSYSAASAYGYTF	TGTGCCAGCAGTTACTCGGCGGCTAGTGCTTATGGCTACACCTTC
NA	TRBJ1-2	TRBV7-3	CASSLSANYGYTF	TGTGCCAGCAGCTTATCGGCTAACTATGGCTACACCTTC
NA	TRBJ1-6	TRBV5-1	CASSLAALSYNSPLHF	TGCGCCAGCAGCTTAGCAGCGTTGTCCTATAATTCACCCCTCCACTTT
NA	TRBJ2-3	TRBV7-6	CASSTADTQYF	TGTGCCAGCAGTACGGCAGATACGCAGTATTTT
NA	TRBJ2-7	TRBV7-6	CASSLLERGLHEQYF	TGTGCCAGCAGCTTACTGGAACGAGGGTTGCACGAGCAGTACTTC
NA	TRBJ1-5	TRBV30	CAWSVRSDQPQHF	TGTGCCTGGAGTGTACGCAGCGATCAGCCCCAGCATTTT
NA	TRBJ1-2	TRBV11-3	CASSLAGSRGELAMWGYTF	TGTGCCAGCAGCTTAGCCGGAAGTCGGGGGGAATTGGCTATGTGGGGCTACACCTTC
TRBD2	TRBJ2-7	TRBV5-5	CASSTAGGPRYEQYF	TGTGCCAGCAGCACAGCGGGAGGGCCCCGGTACGAGCAGTACTTC
NA	TRBJ1-6	TRBV7-9	CASSFRGAPLHF	TGTGCCAGCAGCTTTAGGGGCGCACCCCTCCACTTT
NA	TRBJ1-4	TRBV9	CASSPMGRDEKLFF	TGTGCCAGCAGCCCCATGGGGAGGGATGAAAAACTGTTTTTT
NA	TRBJ1-5	TRBV28	CASSRSVVGQPQHF	TGTGCCAGCAGTCGGAGCGTGGTGGGTCAGCCCCAGCATTTT
NA	TRBJ1-1	TRBV7-9	CASSLTQQGWGEAFF	TGTGCCAGCAGCTTAACCCAACAGGGCTGGGGTGAAGCTTTCTTT
TRBD1	TRBJ1-5	TRBV19	CASSIGVGTGFQPQHF	TGTGCCAGTAGTATAGGTGTCGGGACAGGGTTTCAGCCCCAGCATTTT
TRBD1	TRBJ1-5	TRBV18	CASSRGQVPNQPQHF	TGTGCCAGCTCACGGGGACAGGTCCCGAATCAGCCCCAGCATTTT
TRBD1	TRBJ2-7	TRBV9	CASSNVDRAYEQYF	TGTGCCAGCAGCAATGTTGACAGGGCCTACGAGCAGTACTTC